The rows below give T cell receptor beta chains drawn from one sample of a study of cytomegalovirus exposure and HLA in healthy donors. Sequenced by immunoSEQ multiplex PCR; TCRdb stores in-frame clones only, minus some. Among some 180,000 clones listed, approximately 89% were seen once. The sequencing input was PBMCs. The source of these receptors is a man younger than 40 in good health and CMV-seropositive. Both conserved end residues are part of each CDR3. The D gene is left open where the match is weak. Clone size is shown for a subset of rows, as once, few, many or a class of expanded clone.

J,V,D,size,DNA,CDR3
TRBJ1-1,TRBV28,NA,NA,TGTGCCAGCAGTTTGCCCCGACAGGTCCTAGAAGCTTTCTTT,CASSLPRQVLEAFF
TRBJ1-5,TRBV27,NA,NA,TGTGCCAGCGCGAGGGCACAGACGGAACTCAATCAGCCCCAGCATTTT,CASARAQTELNQPQHF
TRBJ1-3,TRBV6-1,NA,NA,TGTGCCAGCAGTGAACGAGGCTCTGGAAACACCATATATTTT,CASSERGSGNTIYF
TRBJ1-5,TRBV5-1,NA,NA,TGCGCCAGCAGCTTGGATCCGGTAGGACAGCCCCAGCATTTT,CASSLDPVGQPQHF
TRBJ2-7,TRBV9,TRBD2,NA,TGTGCCAGCAGCTTCGGGACTAGCGCATACTACGAGCAGTACTTC,CASSFGTSAYYEQYF
TRBJ2-2,TRBV10-1,NA,NA,TGCGCCAGCAGTCCTTCCCCGGGATACACCGGGGAGCTGTTTTTT,CASSPSPGYTGELFF
TRBJ2-2,TRBV7-2,NA,NA,TGTGCCAGCAGTTTGGAGGAGGCCGGGGAGCTGTTTTTT,CASSLEEAGELFF
TRBJ1-1,TRBV9,TRBD1,NA,TGTGCCAGCAGCGTAGGAACAGGGGGCACTGAAGCTTTCTTT,CASSVGTGGTEAFF
TRBJ2-3,TRBV20-1,NA,NA,TGCAGTGCTCCTCTAGGAGATACGCAGTATTTT,CSAPLGDTQYF
TRBJ2-7,TRBV15,NA,NA,TGTGCCACCAGCCGGGACTTTTACGAGCAGTACTTC,CATSRDFYEQYF
TRBJ2-7,TRBV19,NA,NA,TGTGCCAGTAGTATTGGCGCTAGCGCCGCCTACGAGCAGTACTTC,CASSIGASAAYEQYF
TRBJ2-2,TRBV28,TRBD1,few,TGTGCCAGCAGTTTATGGGACAGGGCGCGGGAGCTGTTTTTT,CASSLWDRARELFF
TRBJ2-1,TRBV7-9,NA,NA,TGTGCCAGCAGCTCCTTCGGGGCTAGCTCGACCTACAATGAGCAGTTCTTC,CASSSFGASSTYNEQFF
TRBJ2-1,TRBV25-1,TRBD1,NA,TGTGCCAGCAGTGAACCCCTGGGGACAGGGGGCAGGAATGAGCAGTTCTTC,CASSEPLGTGGRNEQFF
TRBJ1-4,TRBV6-5,NA,once,TGTGCCAGCAGTTACTTGGGGACGGATGAAAAACTGTTTTTT,CASSYLGTDEKLFF
TRBJ1-5,TRBV6-6,TRBD1,NA,TGTGCCAGCAGTTATTCGGGACAGACTAGGACCCAGCATTTT,CASSYSGQTRTQHF
TRBJ1-2,TRBV7-9,NA,NA,TGTGCCAGCAGCTTAGCGTGGGCAGGGAGGGCCTATGGCTACACCTTC,CASSLAWAGRAYGYTF
TRBJ2-3,TRBV11-3,NA,NA,TGTGCCAGCAGCCCCCGGGATACAGATACGCAGTATTTT,CASSPRDTDTQYF
TRBJ1-2,TRBV4-3,TRBD1,NA,TGCGCCAGCAGCCAAGGCCAGGGGGGGAACTATGGCTACACCTTC,CASSQGQGGNYGYTF
TRBJ2-7,TRBV7-2,TRBD1,NA,TGTGCCAGCAGCTTAAAACACGGGACAGGGGCCTACGAGCAGTACTTC,CASSLKHGTGAYEQYF
TRBJ1-5,TRBV19,NA,NA,TGTGCCAGTAGTATAGGACGGCAGGCGAATCAGCCCCAGCATTTT,CASSIGRQANQPQHF
TRBJ2-5,TRBV9,NA,NA,TGTGCCAGCAGCTCCGCGAGGAGTTACCAAGAGACCCAGTACTTC,CASSSARSYQETQYF
TRBJ1-5,TRBV7-9,TRBD1,NA,TGTGCCAGCAGCCGGGGACAGTTTAATCAGCCCCAGCATTTT,CASSRGQFNQPQHF
TRBJ2-6,TRBV4-1,NA,NA,TGCGCCAGCAGCGCCAAGGACTCTGGGGCCAACGTCCTGACTTTC,CASSAKDSGANVLTF
TRBJ2-5,TRBV5-1,NA,NA,TGCGCCAGCAGCTTGAGAGAGCGCTTCGGTGAGACCCAGTACTTC,CASSLRERFGETQYF
TRBJ1-1,TRBV28,TRBD1,NA,TGTGCCAGCAGCCTATACGGGACAGGGGGTGTAGGGAACACTGAAGCTTTCTTT,CASSLYGTGGVGNTEAFF
TRBJ1-1,TRBV7-2,TRBD1,once,TGTGCCAGCAGCTTAACAGGGGTTTTCGCTGAAGCTTTCTTT,CASSLTGVFAEAFF
TRBJ2-5,TRBV28,TRBD2,NA,TGTGCCAGCAGTCCCGTAGCGGGAGGGTGGAAGACCCAGTACTTC,CASSPVAGGWKTQYF
TRBJ2-2,TRBV6-4,TRBD2,NA,TGTGCCAGCAGTGCCCTCAGATTGCGGGAGTCCGGGGAGCTGTTTTTT,CASSALRLRESGELFF
TRBJ2-2,TRBV29-1,TRBD2,once,TGCAGCGCGACCCTAGCGGGAGGGGTAACCGGGGAGCTGTTTTTT,CSATLAGGVTGELFF
TRBJ2-7,TRBV11-3,NA,NA,TGTGCCAGCAGCCAAAGGGTCCTCAGTAACGAGCAGTACTTC,CASSQRVLSNEQYF
TRBJ1-4,TRBV11-3,TRBD1,NA,TGTGCCAGCAGCCCGGGACAGGACAAGAAACTGTTTTTT,CASSPGQDKKLFF
TRBJ2-2,TRBV5-1,NA,NA,TGCGCCAGCAGCCCACGACCTGGAGGGTGGATAGGGGCCGGGGAGCTGTTTTTT,CASSPRPGGWIGAGELFF
TRBJ2-3,TRBV9,TRBD2,NA,TGTGCCAGCAGCGTGACTAGCGGGTTTAGCACAGATACGCAGTATTTT,CASSVTSGFSTDTQYF
TRBJ2-3,TRBV10-3,TRBD2,once,TGTGCCATCAATCACGGGACTAGCGGGAGTCCGACAGATACGCAGTATTTT,CAINHGTSGSPTDTQYF
TRBJ1-1,TRBV19,NA,NA,TGTGCCAGTAGTATTAACAGGCCAACTGAAGCTTTCTTT,CASSINRPTEAFF
TRBJ1-2,TRBV27,TRBD1,NA,TGTGCCAGCAGCGACAGGGGCTATGGCTACACCTTC,CASSDRGYGYTF
TRBJ1-3,TRBV27,NA,NA,TGTGCCAGCAGCTCGCGAAATGGAAACACCATATATTTT,CASSSRNGNTIYF
TRBJ1-5,TRBV19,NA,NA,TGTGCCAGTAGGCTGACAGGCGGGATTGCTCAGCCCCAGCATTTT,CASRLTGGIAQPQHF
TRBJ1-1,TRBV27,TRBD1,NA,TGTGCCAGCCGACCTCTTGATGGGACAGTTGAAGCTTTCTTT,CASRPLDGTVEAFF
TRBJ1-5,TRBV10-3,NA,NA,TGTGCCATCAGTGAGGGGGGTGGGGGAGATCAGCCCCAGCATTTT,CAISEGGGGDQPQHF
TRBJ2-5,TRBV5-6,TRBD1,once,TGTGCCAGCAGCTTGCAGGGGGCGTGGGAGACCCAGTACTTC,CASSLQGAWETQYF
TRBJ2-2,TRBV9,NA,NA,TGTGCCAGCAAACTCGGAGGGCAGGGCGGGGAGCTGTTTTTT,CASKLGGQGGELFF
TRBJ1-2,TRBV4-3,TRBD1,NA,TGCGCCAGCAGCCAAGGGACAGGGGGAGAAGGCTACACCTTC,CASSQGTGGEGYTF
TRBJ2-7,TRBV18,TRBD1,NA,TGTGCCAGCTCACCCGGACAGGGCCCCTACGAGCAGTACTTC,CASSPGQGPYEQYF
TRBJ1-1,TRBV11-2,NA,NA,TGTGCCAGCAGCTTTTTTTCGGGGAACACTGAAGCTTTCTTT,CASSFFSGNTEAFF
TRBJ1-1,TRBV5-6,NA,few,TGTGCCAGCAGCAAAGGGGGACCCCTTACGAACACTGAAGCTTTCTTT,CASSKGGPLTNTEAFF
TRBJ2-7,TRBV9,TRBD2,NA,TGTGCCAGCGGTTCTATAGCGGGAGGGCCCGCGCAGTACTTC,CASGSIAGGPAQYF
TRBJ2-6,TRBV7-2,NA,NA,TGTGCCAGCACCAAGGGCGGTTCACGGGGGGCCAACGTCCTGACTTTC,CASTKGGSRGANVLTF
TRBJ2-2,TRBV7-6,TRBD2,NA,TGTGCCAGCAGCCCACTAGCGGGGGTTTACACCGGGGAGCTGTTTTTT,CASSPLAGVYTGELFF
TRBJ1-3,TRBV19,NA,NA,TGTGCCAGTAGTATCCAGTATGGCTCTGGAAACACCATATATTTT,CASSIQYGSGNTIYF
TRBJ2-3,TRBV5-1,NA,NA,TGCGCCAGCAGCGCCGGACAGAGCACAGATACGCAGTATTTT,CASSAGQSTDTQYF
TRBJ2-1,TRBV4-3,TRBD1,NA,TGCGCCAGCAGCCAAGCCATACAACAGGGGTTTTCTCACAATGAGCAGTTCTTC,CASSQAIQQGFSHNEQFF
TRBJ1-2,TRBV19,TRBD1,NA,TGTGCCAGTAGTTTAACCGGGACAGGGGACTATGGCTACACCTTC,CASSLTGTGDYGYTF
TRBJ2-7,TRBV6-5,NA,NA,NA,CASSSSTSGRTYEQYF